The sequence of this T cell receptor (beta chain) was determined in a study of neurological immune-mediated disorders (dated by TCRdb to between 2018 and 2020). Background for the entire study: Of the approximately 35 multiple sclerosis patients, approximately 31 had relapsing-remitting MS and 3 had secondary progressive MS. Using UMI-based sequencing, the study compared peripheral blood TCR-beta repertoires from patients with HTLV-I-associated myelopathy (HAM/TSP), patients with multiple sclerosis, and healthy controls. The 95 to 120 TCR-beta libraries covered PBMC samples along with longitudinal samples, technical triplicates, and paired sorted CD4+ and CD8+ T-cell subsets. Longitudinal HAM/TSP and healthy donors had 3 time-points each (about 3-45 month intervals). The cohort was made up of about 65 subjects, consisting of around 14 HAM/TSP patients, 35 or so multiple sclerosis patients and around 20 healthy controls. What the study reported, not specific to this receptor: The highest TCR clonal expansion was observed in HAM/TSP patients, whereas the lowest was observed in MS patients, even when compared with healthy controls. Repertoires from 18 of 34 MS patients were grouped by phylogenetic analysis into a cluster of related CDR3 sequences, suggesting a possible repertoire-level signature. No clinical or MRI features were associated with the MS cluster, and the authors said that larger cohorts are needed. Across subjects, expanded clones never shared an identical CDR3 amino acid sequence, which suggests that the TCR-beta repertoires in every group were private.

cDNA synthesis used template-switch 5'RACE with a primer carrying a 10-nucleotide random unique molecular identifier tagging each TCR transcript. Over 180 million TCR-beta sequences, covering 15-18 subjects, were produced in each sequencing run. Total RNA was extracted with the RNeasy kit. Using the KAPA Real-time Library Amplification kit, TCR-beta VDJ regions were amplified with primers for the TCR constant region and the 5'RACE anchor. Sample indexes and Illumina adaptors were added in a first PCR, after which library yield was increased in a second PCR. After Ampure bead purification, the roughly 650 bp TCR product was size-selected on a 2% E-gel SizeSelection system. Before pooling, library quality was assessed on a Bioanalyzer, concentration was determined with Qubit, and library quantification was performed with the Kapa Library Quantification kit. Paired-end 2 x 150 bp sequencing of the libraries was performed on an Illumina HiSeq 2500. To increase sequence diversity, roughly 23-30% phiX was spiked into each library pool. The paper's processing steps were these. Quality-filtered reads were processed with the UMI-based MiGEC pipeline, which removed over 75% of raw TCR sequences during error correction. IMGT germline references were used for alignment of VDJ genes, and clonotypes were defined by a unique CDR3 amino acid sequence together with V-J genes. Clonal expansion, Shannon diversity and CDR3 relatedness were evaluated with VDJtools (CalcPairwiseDistances, ClusterSamples), while phylogenetic trees were built in CLCbio workbench. Expanded clones were defined as having at least 8 unique UMIs, based on coefficient-of-variation modelling across technical triplicates. Through fastp at Q25 and MiXCR, TCRdb rebuilt clones from the public reads, retaining in-frame beta chains. Rows with a matching CDR3 protein are joined into one entry that keeps the most common DNA and genes. These V and J calls originate from TCRdb's pipeline instead of the authors' own analysis. This sample lists 40,000 or so distinct CDR3 sequences; 3.2% were detected once. The top ten constitute around 7.7% of the sample.

CDR1 and CDR2, looked up from the germline V gene (reference sequence), are DFQATT and SNEGSKA. Trimming at the junction amounts to 6 bases on V and 2 bases on J, and the germline ends lie 11 bases apart. The CDR3, cysteine through phenylalanine, is 14 amino acids long. Only the CDR3 part of the read is kept: 42 bases, read in frame from the first base. This clonotype has a count of ten or more. Its antigen is unknown. No base-level quality is on record; no much larger clone is a single base apart. Read against the paper, the sample's time point label means: longitudinal time-point 1 (baseline). Unsorted PBMC libraries were generated from 2 million PBMCs stored in RNAlater at -80 °C until RNA extraction. Multiple sclerosis patients were enrolled in a US clinical protocol under which disease progression was evaluated by magnetic resonance imaging. Peripheral blood underwent Ficoll-Hypaque density gradient centrifugation to isolate PBMCs, which were then cryopreserved in liquid nitrogen.

The TCR sequence derives from a woman aged 55 to 70 with multiple sclerosis. The specimen sequenced was PBMCs. This receptor chain uses TRBV20-1 and TRBJ2-6; the D gene is possibly TRBD1, with 6 bases matching. For the CDR3, the sequence is CSAPDRPGANVLTF. Read as DNA, the sequence is TGCAGTGCGCCGGACAGACCTGGGGCCAACGTCCTGACTTTC.